A single sample is the source of the 28 T cell receptor beta chains below, sequenced in a study of blood T cells in healthy people across ages. For the second PCR, which ran for about 7 to 12 cycles, a sample-barcoded 5' primer and a J-beta primer mix were used. A single record per CDR3 protein comes from TCRdb applying MiXCR to the 5' RACE reads. Among about 780,000 distinct CDR3 sequences listed, about 47% were seen once. The sequenced sample was blood. The receptor set was obtained from a man at least 80 years old in good health.

V gene TRBV7-2 combines with J gene TRBJ2-3; possible D gene TRBD2, 6 bases. Germline V CDR1 and CDR2: SGHTA, FQGNSA. CDR3 length equals 16 residues. Trimming shortened V by 2 bases and J by 8 bases, and 20 bases separated the two germline ends. The DNA of the CDR3 is TGTGCCAGCAGCTTACGGGGGACTCACCCCCGTGGTACGCAGTATTTT. The encoded protein is CASSLRGTHPRGTQYF.

This clonotype was seen only a few times. This chain links TRBV20-1 with TRBJ2-5; D is ambiguous. Near its end, the DNA agrees better with TRBJ2-7, so the J call may be wrong. The CDR3 is 13 amino acids. Germline V gene data show CDR1 as DFQATT and CDR2 as SNEGSKA (reference sequence). The CDR3 DNA sequence: TGCAGTGCTAGAGTCCCCCTAGGTAACGAGCAGTACTTC. Encoded protein: CSARVPLGNEQYF.

This clonotype was observed a few times. The chain employs TRBV20-1 and TRBJ2-1, with D possibly TRBD2 on 5 matching bases. Looked up from germline, CDR1 is DFQATT and CDR2 is SNEGSKA (reference sequence). Trimming cost V 1 base and J 2 bases, with 9 bases left between them. This CDR3 spans 14 amino acids. The CDR3 DNA sequence: TGCAGTGCTAGAGGAGGGCCCGCCTACAATGAGCAGTTCTTC. Amino acids: CSARGGPAYNEQFF.

The rearrangement joins TRBV5-5 to TRBJ2-7; 8 nucleotides line up with TRBD1. Germline V gene sequence: CDR1 SGHKS, CDR2 YYEKEE (reference sequence). The CDR3 consists of 13 residues. V dropped 4 bases and J dropped 5; count of bases not matched to a gene: 5. CDR3 loop: CASSPDRAHEQYF. CDR3 coding DNA: TGTGCCAGCAGCCCGGACAGGGCCCACGAGCAGTACTTC.

The rearrangement joins TRBV6-2 or TRBV6-3 to TRBJ2-1, with TRBD2 identical over 10 bases. CDR1 and CDR2 (germline): MNHEY, SVGEGT. CDR3 length: 18 residues. The ends lost 5 bases at V and 3 bases at J; junction bases unmatched: 13. DNA for the CDR3: TGTGCCAGCAGTGGATTGGGACTAGCGCCGAGCTTCTACAATGAGCAGTTCTTC. Its protein is CASSGLGLAPSFYNEQFF.

The V and J genes are TRBV7-2 and TRBJ2-5; weak D call: TRBD2 (6 bases). CDR3 length equals 14 residues. CDR1 SGHTA and CDR2 FQGNSA come from the germline V gene. The V end lost 6 bases, the J end lost 1 base, and 12 bases lay between the germline ends. CDR3 bases: TGTGCCAGCAGTATCGCGGGGACCCAAGAGACCCAGTACTTC. The encoded protein is CASSIAGTQETQYF. Variable domain in full (rest from reference TRBV7-2 and TRBJ2-5): GAGVSQSPSNKVTEKGKDVELRCDPISGHTALYWYRQSLGQGLEFLIYFQGNSAPDKSGLPSDRFSAERTGGSVSTLTIQRTQQEDSAVYLCASSIAGTQETQYFGPGTRLLVL.

This clonotype came up many times. This chain joins TRBV29-1 and TRBJ2-4; 12 bases are a match to TRBD2. The V segment lost 7 bases and the J segment 7 bases; nucleotides outside the gene matches: 5. The CDR3 is 13 amino acids. Germline V gene lookup returns CDR1 SQVTM and CDR2 ANQGSEA. CDR3 sequence (DNA): TGCAGCGCTTCGACTAGCGGGGGTAACATTCAGTACTTC. The encoded protein is CSASTSGGNIQYF.

This clonotype turned up a few times. The chain is built from TRBV4-3 and TRBJ1-4; D may be TRBD1 (5 bases). The CDR3 is 18 amino acids. Per the germline V gene, CDR1 is LGHNA and CDR2 is YSLEER. V was trimmed by 0 bases and J by 5 bases, leaving 19 bases between them. This CDR3 reads CASSQDGKGLLLNEKLFF. CDR3 in DNA: TGCGCCAGCAGCCAAGATGGCAAGGGGCTGCTGCTCAATGAAAAACTGTTTTTT.

This clonotype appeared once. The rearrangement joins TRBV20-1 to TRBJ2-5, with 9 positions matching TRBD2. Trimming cost V 4 bases and J 10 bases; bases outside gene matches: 13. CDR1 and CDR2 (germline): DFQATT, SNEGSKA (reference sequence). The CDR3 has 14 amino acids. CDR3 DNA sequence: TGCAGTGCTACCAGCGGGGGGAACCGAAGGGACCAGTACTTC. It codes for CSATSGGNRRDQYF.

The chain's CDR3 is CASSFATTGGGYGYTF. The CDR3 nucleotides read TGTGCCAGCAGTTTCGCCACTACAGGGGGAGGCTATGGCTACACCTTC. The chain carries TRBV27 and TRBJ1-2; 8 nucleotides align to TRBD1. CDR3 length: 16 amino acids. Trimming at V came to 3 bases and at J to 4 bases, leaving 10 bases not matched to a gene. Looked up from germline, CDR1 is MNHEY and CDR2 is SMNVEV (reference sequence).

This clonotype was recorded at least ten times. DNA for the CDR3: TGTGCCATCAGTGGCGGGACTAGCGGGGAAAATGAGCAGTTCTTC. It yields the protein CAISGGTSGENEQFF. The V call is TRBV10-3, the J call TRBJ2-1; 13 bases align to TRBD2. Germline assignment: CDR1 ENHRY and CDR2 SYGVKD. Trimming removed 4 bases from V and 7 bases from J; junction bases left unmatched: 4. The CDR3 is made up of 15 amino acids.

To note about this clonotype: A much larger clone differs from this one at a single base, so this may be a read error. The genes are TRBV20-1 and TRBJ2-1; D is undetermined. V was clipped by 6 bases and J by 0 bases, with 15 bases between them. Looked up from germline, CDR1 is DFQATT and CDR2 is SNEGSKA (reference sequence). CDR3 length: 15 residues. The CDR3 sequence is CSARRNGGSYNEQFF. Written as DNA, the CDR3 is TGCAGTGCCCGAAGGAACGGTGGCTCCTACAATGAGCAGTTCTTC.

J is TRBJ2-7 and V is TRBV27; 10 bases match TRBD1. The CDR3 extends over 15 amino acids. With 5 bases clipped from V and 4 bases from J, the junction kept 8 bases outside the gene matches. Germline-derived CDR1 and CDR2 are MNHEY and SMNVEV (reference sequence). The CDR3 reads CASSPPDRGLYEQYF. The CDR3 DNA is TGTGCCAGCAGTCCCCCGGACAGGGGGTTATACGAGCAGTACTTC.

Only a few counts were recorded for this clonotype. The V gene is TRBV20-1, the J gene TRBJ2-3; 11 nucleotides line up with TRBD2. The V gene's germline CDR1 is DFQATT and CDR2 SNEGSKA (reference sequence). The CDR3 loop spans 13 amino acids. V was pared by 5 bases and J by 4 bases, with 2 bases of the junction left unmatched. CDR3 sequence (DNA): TGCAGTGCTCCACTAGCGGGAGCAGATACGCAGTATTTT. This codes for CSAPLAGADTQYF.

This chain uses TRBV29-1 with TRBJ2-7; D may correspond to TRBD1 or TRBD2 (5 bases each). Germline loops: CDR1 SQVTM, CDR2 ANQGSEA. V gave up 3 bases and J gave up 3 bases, with 12 bases separating them. The CDR3 contains 13 residues. DNA for the CDR3: TGCAGCGTTGATGGGCAGGGAGACTACGAGCAGTACTTC. It yields the protein CSVDGQGDYEQYF.

V gene TRBV14 combines with J gene TRBJ2-3; 8 bases are a match to TRBD2. The CDR3 has 16 amino acids. From germline, CDR1 is SGHDN and CDR2 FVKESK. V lost 3 bases, J lost 2 bases, and 7 bases stayed unmatched. The CDR3 nucleotides read TGTGCCAGCAGCCACCTACTAGCGGAGATCACAGATACGCAGTATTTT. Amino acid sequence: CASSHLLAEITDTQYF.

The table lists this clonotype with a few counts. V is TRBV6-6 and J is TRBJ1-1, with D unclear. The CDR3 is 14 residues long. Germline values: CDR1 MNHNY, CDR2 SVGAGI (reference sequence). The V end was cut by 6 bases, the J end by 8 bases, with 19 bases between. In DNA form, the CDR3 reads TGTGCCAGCAGCGTAAACCGGGCCGGTGGGGAAGCTTTCTTT. Translated: CASSVNRAGGEAFF.

This clonotype occurred a few times. The CDR3 DNA reads TGTGCCAGCATGGACAGGGTTTATGGCTACACCTTC. Residues: CASMDRVYGYTF. V usage is TRBV4-2 and J usage is TRBJ1-2; 8 bases fit TRBD1. J gave up 5 bases and V 7 bases, and 3 bases lay outside the gene matches. Germline CDR1 is LGHNA and CDR2 is YNFKEQ. CDR3 length equals 12 residues.

The chain employs TRBV12-1 and TRBJ2-3. TRBV12-1 is termed a pseudogene. The CDR3 is 14 amino acids. This chain's CDR3 is CASSPKNELDTQYF. The CDR3 DNA follows: TGTGCCAGCAGCCCCAAAAATGAGTTAGATACGCAGTATTTT.

The genes are TRBV6-5 and TRBJ1-2; 12 nucleotides match TRBD1. The germline CDR1 and CDR2 sequences are MNHEY and SVGAGI. Trimming cost V 0 bases and J 7 bases; bases outside gene matches: 12. The CDR3 length is 18 residues. The DNA of the CDR3 is TGTGCCAGCAGTTACTCGAAGTTCGGGACAGGGGGCTTTGGTGGCTACACCTTC. This translates into CASSYSKFGTGGFGGYTF.

V gene TRBV27 combines with J gene TRBJ2-3, with D possibly matching TRBD2 (6 bases). The CDR3 runs 20 residues. Germline assignment: CDR1 MNHEY and CDR2 SMNVEV (reference sequence). V was trimmed by 5 bases and J by 0 bases, leaving 27 bases between them. This chain's CDR3 is CASSLTPGAGLRTSTDTQYF. In DNA, the CDR3 is TGTGCCAGCAGTCTAACCCCCGGCGCGGGGCTCCGTACTAGCACAGATACGCAGTATTTT.

The CDR3 loop is CASSQGTVSGNTIYF. The CDR3 DNA sequence: TGTGCCAGCAGCCAAGGGACGGTCTCTGGAAACACCATATATTTT. The V gene is TRBV14, the J gene TRBJ1-3; no firm D call. V lost 1 base and J lost 0, with 7 bases in between. Germline V gives CDR1 SGHDN, CDR2 FVKESK. This CDR3 comprises 15 residues.

The rearrangement joins TRBV3-1 to TRBJ2-1; 8 bases are a match to TRBD2. This CDR3 has 16 amino acids. Trimming cost V 4 bases and J 1 base; bases outside gene matches: 6. Germline V lookup: CDR1 LGHDT, CDR2 YNNKEL (reference sequence). The DNA for the CDR3 is TGTGCCAGCAGCCGAGAACTAGCGGCTTCCTACAATGAGCAGTTCTTC. Amino acids: CASSRELAASYNEQFF.

The chain is built from TRBV20-1 and TRBJ2-5, with D perhaps assigned TRBD1 or TRBD2 (5 bases each). The J call may be faulty, since TRBJ2-7 better matches the DNA end. Germline values: CDR1 DFQATT, CDR2 SNEGSKA (reference sequence). The CDR3 is made up of 13 amino acids. The CDR3 sequence: CSAPWARGDEQYF. The CDR3 bases are TGCAGTGCCCCTTGGGCGAGAGGGGACGAGCAGTACTTC.

Note on this clonotype: One junction end does not reproduce the germline sequence, and a read error may be involved. The CDR3, as DNA: TGCGCCAGCAGCTTGGCCGGGGCGGGACTCAACAATGGGCAGTTCTTC. The encoded protein is CASSLAGAGLNNGQFF. This chain connects TRBV5-1 to TRBJ2-1, with D perhaps TRBD2 (6 bases). This CDR3 is 16 amino acids long. Germline CDR1 reads SGHRS; CDR2 reads YFSETQ.

This clonotype was detected a few times. The genes are TRBV29-1 and TRBJ2-1; 14 nucleotides agree with TRBD2. Looked up from germline, CDR1 is SQVTM and CDR2 is ANQGSEA. The CDR3 length is 13 residues. V was clipped by 7 bases and J by 9 bases; unmatched bases: 5. CDR3 DNA sequence: TGCAGCGCCGGACTAGCGGGGGGTGTTGAGCAGTTCTTC. Residues: CSAGLAGGVEQFF.

In its sample, this clonotype was seen a few times. The chain couples TRBV30 to TRBJ2-3; tentative D call: TRBD1 (6 bases). V gave up 2 bases and J gave up 2 bases, with 11 bases separating them. The CDR3 has 14 residues. The germline V gene has CDR1 GTSNPN and CDR2 SVGIG (reference sequence). The CDR3 here is CAWSTTGTTDTQYF. CDR3 coding DNA: TGTGCCTGGAGTACTACAGGGACCACAGATACGCAGTATTTT.

This clonotype was counted between two and nine times. The genes are TRBV6-2 or TRBV6-3 and TRBJ2-3; 10 bases match TRBD2. The CDR3 runs to 16 residues. V lost 6 bases, J lost 5 bases, and 11 bases stayed unmatched. Germline lookup yields CDR1 MNHEY and CDR2 SVGEGT. CDR3 DNA sequence: TGTGCCAGCAGCCCAATGCTAGCGGGAGAACGAGATACGCAGTATTTT. Its protein is CASSPMLAGERDTQYF.